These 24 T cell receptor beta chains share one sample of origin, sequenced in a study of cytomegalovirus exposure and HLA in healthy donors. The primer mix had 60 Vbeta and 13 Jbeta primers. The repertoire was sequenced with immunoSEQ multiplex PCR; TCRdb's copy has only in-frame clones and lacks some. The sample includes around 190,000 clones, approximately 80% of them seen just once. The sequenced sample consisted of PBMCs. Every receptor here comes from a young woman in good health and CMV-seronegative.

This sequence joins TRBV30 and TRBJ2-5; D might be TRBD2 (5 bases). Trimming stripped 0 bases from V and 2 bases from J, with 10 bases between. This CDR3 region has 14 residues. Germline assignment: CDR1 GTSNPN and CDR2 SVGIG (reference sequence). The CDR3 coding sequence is TGTGCCTGGAGTGTACTAGAGCTACAAGAGACCCAGTACTTC. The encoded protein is CAWSVLELQETQYF.

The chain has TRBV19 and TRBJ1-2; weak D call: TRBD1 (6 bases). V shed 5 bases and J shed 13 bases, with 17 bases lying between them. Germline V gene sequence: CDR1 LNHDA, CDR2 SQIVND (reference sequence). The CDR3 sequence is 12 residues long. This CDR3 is CASSVYREGRTF. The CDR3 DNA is TGTGCCAGTAGTGTCTACAGGGAAGGGCGCACCTTC.

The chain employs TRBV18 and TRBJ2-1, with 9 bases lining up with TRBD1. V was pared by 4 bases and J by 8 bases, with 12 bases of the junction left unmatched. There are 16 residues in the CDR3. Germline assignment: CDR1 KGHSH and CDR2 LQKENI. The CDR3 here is CASSLRTGVFLDEQFF. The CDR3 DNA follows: TGTGCCAGCTCACTACGGACAGGGGTCTTTCTCGATGAGCAGTTCTTC.

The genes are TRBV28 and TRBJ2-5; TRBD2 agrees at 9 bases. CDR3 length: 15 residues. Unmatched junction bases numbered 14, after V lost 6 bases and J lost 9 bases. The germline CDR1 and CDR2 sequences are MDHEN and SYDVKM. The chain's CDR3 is CASSSGTSRGPAQYF. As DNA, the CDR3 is TGTGCCAGCAGCTCAGGGACTAGCAGGGGCCCGGCCCAGTACTTC.

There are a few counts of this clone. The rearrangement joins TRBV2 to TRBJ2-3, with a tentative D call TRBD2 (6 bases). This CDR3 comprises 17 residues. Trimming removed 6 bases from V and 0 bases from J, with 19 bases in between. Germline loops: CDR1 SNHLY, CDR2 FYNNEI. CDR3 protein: CASSEFSPGRSTDTQYF. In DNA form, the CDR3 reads TGTGCCAGCAGCGAATTCTCCCCGGGGAGGAGCACAGATACGCAGTATTTT.

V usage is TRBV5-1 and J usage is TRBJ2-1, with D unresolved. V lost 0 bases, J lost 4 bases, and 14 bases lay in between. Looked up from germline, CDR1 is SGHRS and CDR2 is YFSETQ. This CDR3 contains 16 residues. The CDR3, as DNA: TGCGCCAGCAGCTTGGGCGGCAGCTTTTATTACAATGAGCAGTTCTTC. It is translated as CASSLGGSFYYNEQFF.

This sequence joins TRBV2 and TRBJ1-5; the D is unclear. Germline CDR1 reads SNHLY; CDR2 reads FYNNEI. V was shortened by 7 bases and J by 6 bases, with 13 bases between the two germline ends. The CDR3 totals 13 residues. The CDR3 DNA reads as TGTGCCAGCACCCTTCGGGGTGGTCAGCCCCAGCATTTT. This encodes CASTLRGGQPQHF.

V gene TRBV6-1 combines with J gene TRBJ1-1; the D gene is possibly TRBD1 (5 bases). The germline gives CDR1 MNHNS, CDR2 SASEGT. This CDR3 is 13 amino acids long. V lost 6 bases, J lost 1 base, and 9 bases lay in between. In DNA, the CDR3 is TGTGCCAGCAGGGACACGAGGAACACTGAAGCTTTCTTT. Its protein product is CASRDTRNTEAFF.

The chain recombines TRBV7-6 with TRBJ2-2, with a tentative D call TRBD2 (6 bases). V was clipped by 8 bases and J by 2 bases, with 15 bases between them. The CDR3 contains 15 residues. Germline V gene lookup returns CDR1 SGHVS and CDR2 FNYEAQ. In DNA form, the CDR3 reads TGTGCCAGCGGAGGCCGGGACTTTAACACCGGGGAGCTGTTTTTT. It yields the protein CASGGRDFNTGELFF.

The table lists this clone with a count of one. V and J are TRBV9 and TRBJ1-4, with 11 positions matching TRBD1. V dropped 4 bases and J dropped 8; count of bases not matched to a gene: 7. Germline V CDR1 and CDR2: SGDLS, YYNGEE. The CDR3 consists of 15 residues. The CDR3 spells CASSPGQGAREKLFF. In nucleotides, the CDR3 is TGTGCCAGCAGCCCTGGACAGGGGGCGAGGGAAAAACTGTTTTTT.

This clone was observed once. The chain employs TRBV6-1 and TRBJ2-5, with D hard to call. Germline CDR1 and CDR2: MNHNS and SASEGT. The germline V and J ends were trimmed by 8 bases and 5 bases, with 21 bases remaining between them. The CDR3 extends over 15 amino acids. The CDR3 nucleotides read TGTGCCAGCCGGATCCGCGACACCCCAAGGGAGACCCAGTACTTC. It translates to CASRIRDTPRETQYF.

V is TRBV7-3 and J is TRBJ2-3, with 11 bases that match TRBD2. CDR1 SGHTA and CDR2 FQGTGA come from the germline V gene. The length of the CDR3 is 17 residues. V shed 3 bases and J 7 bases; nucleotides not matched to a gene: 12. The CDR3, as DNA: TGTGCCAGCAGCTTCCTCGGGGTAGCGGGGGGGCGGTATACGCAGTATTTT. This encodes CASSFLGVAGGRYTQYF.

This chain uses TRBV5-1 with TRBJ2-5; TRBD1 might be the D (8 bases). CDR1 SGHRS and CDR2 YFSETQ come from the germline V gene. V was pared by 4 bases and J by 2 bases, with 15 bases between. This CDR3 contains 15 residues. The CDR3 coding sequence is TGCGCCAGCAGCACAGGGGGGGCGGCACAAGAGACCCAGTACTTC. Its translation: CASSTGGAAQETQYF.

CDR3 residues: CASSRRAPRIATNEKLFF. Written as DNA, the CDR3 is TGTGCCAGTAGTCGAAGAGCCCCTCGCATAGCAACTAATGAAAAACTGTTTTTT. The chain combines TRBV19 with TRBJ1-4; no clear D. V lost 5 bases and J lost 0, with 19 bases in between. This CDR3 is built from 18 residues. Per the germline V gene, CDR1 is LNHDA and CDR2 is SQIVND (reference sequence). The variable domain in full, with the rest retrieved from reference TRBV19 and TRBJ1-4, is DGGITQSPKYLFRKEGQNVTLSCEQNLNHDAMYWYRQDPGQGLRLIYYSQIVNDFQKGDIAEGYSVSREKKESFPLTVTSAQKNPTAFYLCASSRRAPRIATNEKLFFGSGTQLSVL.

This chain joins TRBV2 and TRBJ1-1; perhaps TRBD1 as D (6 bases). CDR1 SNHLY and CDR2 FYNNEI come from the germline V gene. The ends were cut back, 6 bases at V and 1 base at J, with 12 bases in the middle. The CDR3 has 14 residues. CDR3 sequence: CASRIEQGNTEAFF. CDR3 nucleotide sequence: TGTGCCAGCAGAATCGAACAGGGGAACACTGAAGCTTTCTTT. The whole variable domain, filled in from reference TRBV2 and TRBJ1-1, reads EPEVTQTPSHQVTQMGQEVILRCVPISNHLYFYWYRQILGQKVEFLVSFYNNEISEKSEIFDDQFSVERPDGSNFTLKIRSTKLEDSAMYFCASRIEQGNTEAFFGQGTRLTVV.

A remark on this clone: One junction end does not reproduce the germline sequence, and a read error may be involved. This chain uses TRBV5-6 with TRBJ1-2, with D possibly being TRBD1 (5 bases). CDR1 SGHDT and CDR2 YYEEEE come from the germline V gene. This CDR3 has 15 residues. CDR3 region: CASSARGIGVKGYPF. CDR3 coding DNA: TGTGCCAGCAGCGCGCGAGGAATAGGGGTGAAAGGCTACCCCTTC.

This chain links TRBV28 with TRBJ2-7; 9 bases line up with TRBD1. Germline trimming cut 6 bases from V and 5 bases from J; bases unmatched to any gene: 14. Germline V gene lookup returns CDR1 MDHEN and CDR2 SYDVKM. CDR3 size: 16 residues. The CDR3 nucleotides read TGTGCCAGCAGCATAACCCTCCGGGACAGGGTCAACGAGCAGTACTTC. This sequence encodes CASSITLRDRVNEQYF.

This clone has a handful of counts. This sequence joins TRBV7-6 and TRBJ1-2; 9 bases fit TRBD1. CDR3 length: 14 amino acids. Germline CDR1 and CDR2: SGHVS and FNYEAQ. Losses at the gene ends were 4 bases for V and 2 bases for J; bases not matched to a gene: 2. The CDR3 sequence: CASSSGTGNYGYTF. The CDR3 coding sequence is TGTGCCAGCAGCTCTGGGACAGGGAACTATGGCTACACCTTC. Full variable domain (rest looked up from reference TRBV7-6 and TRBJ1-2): GAGVSQSPRYKVTKRGQDVALRCDPISGHVSLYWYRQALGQGPEFLTYFNYEAQQDKSGLPNDRFSAERPEGSISTLTIQRTEQRDSAMYRCASSSGTGNYGYTFGSGTRLTVV.

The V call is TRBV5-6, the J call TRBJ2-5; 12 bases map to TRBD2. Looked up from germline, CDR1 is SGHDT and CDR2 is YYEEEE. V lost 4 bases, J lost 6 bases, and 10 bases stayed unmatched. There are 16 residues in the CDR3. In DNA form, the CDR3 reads TGTGCCAGCAGCCGTCTAGCGGGAGGGATAATAAAGACCCAGTACTTC. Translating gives CASSRLAGGIIKTQYF. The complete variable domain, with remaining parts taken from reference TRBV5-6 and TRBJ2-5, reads DAGVTQSPTHLIKTRGQQVTLRCSPKSGHDTVSWYQQALGQGPQFIFQYYEEEERQRGNFPDRFSGHQFPNYSSELNVNALLLGDSALYLCASSRLAGGIIKTQYFGPGTRLLVL.

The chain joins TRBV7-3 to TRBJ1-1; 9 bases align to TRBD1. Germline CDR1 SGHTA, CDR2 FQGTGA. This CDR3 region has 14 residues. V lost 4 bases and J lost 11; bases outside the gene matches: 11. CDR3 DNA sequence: TGTGCCAGCAGCTCCTCACAGGGGGCAGGGTTGGCTTTCTTT. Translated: CASSSSQGAGLAFF. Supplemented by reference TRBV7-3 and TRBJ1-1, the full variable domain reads GAGVSQTPSNKVTEKGKYVELRCDPISGHTALYWYRQSLGQGPEFLIYFQGTGAADDSGLPNDRFFAVRPEGSVSTLKIQRTERGDSAVYLCASSSSQGAGLAFFGQGTRLTVV.

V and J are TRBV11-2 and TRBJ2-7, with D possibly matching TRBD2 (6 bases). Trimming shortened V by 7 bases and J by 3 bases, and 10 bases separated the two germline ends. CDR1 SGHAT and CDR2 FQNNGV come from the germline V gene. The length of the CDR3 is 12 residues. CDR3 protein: CASILGGYEQYF. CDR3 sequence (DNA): TGTGCCAGCATCCTGGGGGGCTACGAGCAGTACTTC.

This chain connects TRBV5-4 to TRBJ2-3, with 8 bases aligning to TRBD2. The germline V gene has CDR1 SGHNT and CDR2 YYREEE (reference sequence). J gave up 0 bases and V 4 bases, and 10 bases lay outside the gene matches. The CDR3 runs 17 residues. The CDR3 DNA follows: TGTGCCAGCAGCGGGAAGTTAGCGGGACCTAGCACAGATACGCAGTATTTT. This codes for CASSGKLAGPSTDTQYF.

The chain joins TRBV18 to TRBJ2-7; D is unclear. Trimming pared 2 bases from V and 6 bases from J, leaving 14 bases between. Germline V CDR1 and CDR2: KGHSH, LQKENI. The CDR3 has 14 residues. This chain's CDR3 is CASSPDRDSPEQYF. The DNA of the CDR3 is TGTGCCAGCTCACCAGACCGAGACTCGCCCGAGCAGTACTTC.

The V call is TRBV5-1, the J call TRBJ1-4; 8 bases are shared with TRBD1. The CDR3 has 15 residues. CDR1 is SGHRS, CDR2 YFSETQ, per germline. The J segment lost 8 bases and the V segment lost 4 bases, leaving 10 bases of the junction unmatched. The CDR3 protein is CASSDDRGRGEKLFF. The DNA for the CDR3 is TGCGCCAGCAGCGATGACAGGGGAAGGGGAGAAAAACTGTTTTTT.